The next 10 T cell receptor beta chains were all read from a single sample in a study of blood T cell repertoires in COVID-19. The assay was immunoSEQ multiplex PCR, and TCRdb's table has in-frame clones only and misses some. The data hold approximately 180,000 clones, with more than 70% observed a single time. Sequencing was performed on peripheral blood. These receptors all stem from a human donor in a cohort sampled during active COVID-19.

This chain uses TRBV5-4 with TRBJ1-6; D call uncertain. The V gene's germline CDR1 is SGHNT and CDR2 YYREEE (reference sequence). This CDR3 region has 16 residues. V dropped 0 bases and J dropped 7 bases, with 14 bases sitting between them. The CDR3 sequence: CASSLGLSAGNSPLHF. DNA for the CDR3: TGTGCCAGCAGCTTGGGACTGTCGGCGGGGAATTCACCCCTCCACTTT.

J is TRBJ2-7 and V is TRBV5-4, with 9 positions matching TRBD1. This CDR3 region has 14 residues. V lost 4 bases to trimming and J lost 3 bases; unmatched junction nucleotides: 5. CDR1 is SGHNT and CDR2 is YYREEE in the germline V gene (reference sequence). In nucleotides, the CDR3 is TGTGCCAGCAGCCGGGGACAGGGTGTCTACGAGCAGTACTTC. Protein: CASSRGQGVYEQYF.

The CDR3 DNA reads TGTGCCAGCAGCCCCCTCGGGGGGATCTACGAGCAGTACTTC. This encodes CASSPLGGIYEQYF. The chain recombines TRBV9 with TRBJ2-7, with 7 nucleotides matching TRBD2. This CDR3 spans 14 amino acids. The germline CDR1 and CDR2 sequences are SGDLS and YYNGEE. With 4 bases clipped from V and 3 bases from J, the junction kept 7 bases outside the gene matches.

V and J are TRBV18 and TRBJ2-3; maybe TRBD1 (6 bases). Germline V gives CDR1 KGHSH, CDR2 LQKENI. This CDR3 region has 14 residues. The ends were cut back, 2 bases at V and 5 bases at J, with 11 bases in the middle. The CDR3 spells CASSPAGAQDTQYF. The CDR3, as DNA: TGTGCCAGCTCACCAGCAGGGGCCCAAGATACGCAGTATTTT.

This clone has just one count. The rearrangement joins TRBV27 to TRBJ1-6, with 11 bases fitting TRBD1. The CDR3 runs to 16 residues. Germline values: CDR1 MNHEY, CDR2 SMNVEV (reference sequence). Trimming removed 6 bases from V and 1 base from J; junction bases left unmatched: 2. The DNA of the CDR3 is TGTGCCAGCAGGGACAGGGGGCAATCCTATAATTCACCCCTCCACTTT. Protein: CASRDRGQSYNSPLHF.

This chain links TRBV6-2 or TRBV6-3 with TRBJ1-2; 8 positions agree with TRBD1. Trimming took 2 bases from V and 6 from J; bases not matched to a gene: 11. Per the germline V gene, CDR1 is MNHEY and CDR2 is SVGEGT. The CDR3 consists of 16 residues. CDR3: CASSYTLVGQGDGYTF. The CDR3, as DNA: TGTGCCAGCAGTTACACTTTAGTCGGACAGGGTGATGGCTACACCTTC.

This chain links TRBV4-3 with TRBJ1-4, with a weak D call TRBD1 (5 bases). The CDR3 sequence is 17 residues long. The germline CDR1 and CDR2 sequences are LGHNA and YSLEER. V was shortened by 4 bases and J by 8 bases, with 23 bases between the two germline ends. This chain's CDR3 is CASSPSIKEGVKEKLFF. For the CDR3, the DNA is TGCGCCAGCAGCCCAAGCATTAAGGAAGGGGTTAAGGAAAAACTGTTTTTT.

In the case of this clone: A junction end diverges from the germline sequence, so it may reflect a read error. The rearrangement joins TRBV28 to TRBJ2-1; D gene uncertain. Germline V CDR1 and CDR2: MDHEN, SYDVKM. CDR3 length: 14 amino acids. CDR3 nucleotides: TGTGCCAGCCGTTTCAAATTCATGGGCGATGAGCAGTTCTTC. It is translated as CASRFKFMGDEQFF. Variable domain in full (rest from reference TRBV28 and TRBJ2-1): DVKVTQSSRYLVKRTGEKVFLECVQDMDHENMFWYRQDPGLGLRLIYFSYDVKMKEKGDIPEGYSVSREKKERFSLILESASTNQTSMYLCASRFKFMGDEQFFGPGTRLTVL.

The J gene is TRBJ2-5, the V gene TRBV10-3, with D perhaps matching TRBD1 (6 bases). Trimming pared 8 bases from V and 3 bases from J, leaving 16 bases between. Germline CDR1 is ENHRY and CDR2 is SYGVKD. The CDR3 has 14 residues. CDR3 sequence (DNA): TGTGCCATCGGGGAAGGGGGTAGAGAAGAGACCCAGTACTTC. Translating gives CAIGEGGREETQYF.

The V call is TRBV10-3, the J call TRBJ1-5, with D hard to call. Germline values: CDR1 ENHRY, CDR2 SYGVKD. The CDR3 runs to 13 residues. V was shortened by 4 bases and J by 5 bases, with 9 bases between the two germline ends. CDR3 loop: CAISAGVHQPQHF. The CDR3 DNA sequence: TGTGCCATCAGTGCAGGCGTCCATCAGCCCCAGCATTTT.